Listed below are T cell receptor beta chains from one sample, sequenced in a study of blood T cells in healthy people across ages. TCRdb processed the 5' RACE reads anew with MiXCR; each CDR3 protein has one entry. The sample consists of 600,000 or so distinct CDR3 sequences, about 30% of them appearing once. Sequencing was carried out using blood. Receptor source: a woman of 80 years or more in good health. Both conserved end residues are part of each CDR3. Each record gives: J gene, V gene, D gene, clone size, CDR3 DNA, CDR3 protein. A D gene is named only where the DNA matches it firmly. A row's size may be missing; if present it is once, few, many or a size class.

J gene: TRBJ1-2; V gene: TRBV29-1; D gene: TRBD1; clone size: few; CDR3 DNA: TGCAGCGGGGGGGACAGGGGGAAAGGCTACACCTTC; CDR3 protein: CSGGDRGKGYTF
J gene: TRBJ1-1; V gene: TRBV6-5; D gene: .; clone size: few; CDR3 DNA: TGTGCCAGCAGTTACAACTCGGGAGTTGAAGCTTTCTTT; CDR3 protein: CASSYNSGVEAFF
J gene: TRBJ1-1; V gene: TRBV5-1; D gene: .; clone size: .; CDR3 DNA: TGCGCCAGCAGCTGGGTGGACATGAACACTGAAGCTTTCTTT; CDR3 protein: CASSWVDMNTEAFF
J gene: TRBJ2-1; V gene: TRBV6-2/TRBV6-3; D gene: .; clone size: .; CDR3 DNA: TGTGCCAGCAGTTACTCAGGGGTTCATGAGCAGTTCTTC; CDR3 protein: CASSYSGVHEQFF
J gene: TRBJ2-7; V gene: TRBV28; D gene: .; clone size: .; CDR3 DNA: TGTGCCAGCGGGGGGCAGTTGTACGAGCAGTACTTC; CDR3 protein: CASGGQLYEQYF
J gene: TRBJ1-5; V gene: TRBV29-1; D gene: .; clone size: .; CDR3 DNA: TGCAGCGTCAATTTACCGGGGAATCAGCCCCAGCATTTT; CDR3 protein: CSVNLPGNQPQHF
J gene: TRBJ1-2; V gene: TRBV5-1; D gene: .; clone size: .; CDR3 DNA: TGCGCCAGCAGCTTGGTAATCGGGAACTATGGCTACACCTTC; CDR3 protein: CASSLVIGNYGYTF
J gene: TRBJ2-7; V gene: TRBV10-3; D gene: .; clone size: many; CDR3 DNA: TGTGCCATCGGAGGGGCTCCCCACGAGCAGTACTTC; CDR3 protein: CAIGGAPHEQYF
J gene: TRBJ2-1; V gene: TRBV4-2; D gene: .; clone size: .; CDR3 DNA: TGTGCCAGCAGCCCCGGGGGAATGCCCCGGCTTTACAATGAGCAGTTCTTC; CDR3 protein: CASSPGGMPRLYNEQFF
J gene: TRBJ2-3; V gene: TRBV5-1; D gene: .; clone size: .; CDR3 DNA: TGCGCCAGCAGCGGAATCACCTTCGGCAGCCTTAGCACAGATACGCAGTATTTT; CDR3 protein: CASSGITFGSLSTDTQYF
J gene: TRBJ2-3; V gene: TRBV5-1; D gene: .; clone size: many; CDR3 DNA: TGTGCCAGCAGCTTAGTTTCCAACACAGATACGCAGTATTTT; CDR3 protein: CASSLVSNTDTQYF
J gene: TRBJ2-3; V gene: TRBV30; D gene: TRBD2; clone size: .; CDR3 DNA: TGTGCCTGGAGCGTCCCTAGCGGGGGGGCGGATACGCAGTATTTT; CDR3 protein: CAWSVPSGGADTQYF
J gene: TRBJ2-3; V gene: TRBV5-6; D gene: TRBD2; clone size: .; CDR3 DNA: TGTGCCAGCTGCTTGCGGACAGGTTTAACTAGCGGGGTCACAGATACGCAGTATTTT; CDR3 protein: CASCLRTGLTSGVTDTQYF
J gene: TRBJ2-1; V gene: TRBV20-1; D gene: TRBD2; clone size: .; CDR3 DNA: TGCAGTGCTAGAGATGGGGGACTAGGGCAGGATGAGCAGTTCTTC; CDR3 protein: CSARDGGLGQDEQFF
J gene: TRBJ2-7; V gene: TRBV20-1; D gene: TRBD1; clone size: many; CDR3 DNA: TGCAGTGCTAGAGGGGACAGAAGTACTTACGAGCAGTACTTC; CDR3 protein: CSARGDRSTYEQYF
J gene: TRBJ2-1; V gene: TRBV5-1; D gene: TRBD2; clone size: .; CDR3 DNA: TGCGCCAGCAGCCCCATAACTAGCGGGGGGTGGAATGAGCAGTTCTTC; CDR3 protein: CASSPITSGGWNEQFF
J gene: TRBJ1-1; V gene: TRBV14; D gene: .; clone size: many; CDR3 DNA: TGTGCCAGCAGCCGAGAGAGGGTCTCATCTGAAGCTTTCTTT; CDR3 protein: CASSRERVSSEAFF
J gene: TRBJ1-2; V gene: TRBV7-2; D gene: .; clone size: .; CDR3 DNA: TGTGCCAGCAGTTTCGGACAGATCCCGACCGGTGACGGTGGCTACACCTTC; CDR3 protein: CASSFGQIPTGDGGYTF
J gene: TRBJ2-1; V gene: TRBV6-2/TRBV6-3; D gene: TRBD1; clone size: many; CDR3 DNA: TGTGCCAGCAGTTACCAGGGGGAGAATAGGGATGAGCAGTTCTTC; CDR3 protein: CASSYQGENRDEQFF
J gene: TRBJ1-5; V gene: TRBV12-3/TRBV12-4; D gene: .; clone size: many; CDR3 DNA: TGTGCCAGCAGTTTTGGGGGTTCAAGCAATCAGCCCCAGCATTTT; CDR3 protein: CASSFGGSSNQPQHF
J gene: TRBJ2-7; V gene: TRBV20-1; D gene: TRBD2; clone size: medium-sized; CDR3 DNA: TGCAGTGCTAGAGCACTAGCGGTGAGCTACGAGCAGTACTTC; CDR3 protein: CSARALAVSYEQYF
J gene: TRBJ1-1; V gene: TRBV5-1; D gene: .; clone size: .; CDR3 DNA: TGCGCCAGCAGCTTGAGGTGGGCAACGAACACTGAAGCTTTCTTT; CDR3 protein: CASSLRWATNTEAFF
J gene: TRBJ2-1; V gene: TRBV14; D gene: TRBD1; clone size: .; CDR3 DNA: TGTGCCAGCAGCTACCAGGGGGCGGGCGATGAGCAGTTCTTC; CDR3 protein: CASSYQGAGDEQFF
J gene: TRBJ2-6; V gene: TRBV20-1; D gene: TRBD1; clone size: many; CDR3 DNA: TGCAGTCAACCGGGACAGGGGCCCGCTGGGGCCAACGTCCTGACTTTC; CDR3 protein: CSQPGQGPAGANVLTF
J gene: TRBJ2-7; V gene: TRBV20-1; D gene: .; clone size: many; CDR3 DNA: TGCAGTGCCCCGACAGCTCCGACCTACGAGCAGTACTTC; CDR3 protein: CSAPTAPTYEQYF
J gene: TRBJ1-2; V gene: TRBV7-9; D gene: .; clone size: many; CDR3 DNA: TGTGCCAGCAGCTTAGAAGCAGAGAAAGGCTACACCTTC; CDR3 protein: CASSLEAEKGYTF
J gene: TRBJ1-2; V gene: TRBV29-1; D gene: TRBD1; clone size: many; CDR3 DNA: TGCAGCGCCTTCTCGCCGAGACAGGGAAAGAACGGCTACACCTTC; CDR3 protein: CSAFSPRQGKNGYTF
J gene: TRBJ1-6; V gene: TRBV6-4; D gene: .; clone size: many; CDR3 DNA: TGTGCCAGCAGTGTAAACGGGAATTCACCCCTCCACTTT; CDR3 protein: CASSVNGNSPLHF
J gene: TRBJ2-1; V gene: TRBV7-8; D gene: .; clone size: many; CDR3 DNA: TGTGCCAGCAGCCAAGCGGCAGGAGGGGGACTGAGCTCCTACAATGAGCAGTTCTTC; CDR3 protein: CASSQAAGGGLSSYNEQFF
J gene: TRBJ2-1; V gene: TRBV5-1; D gene: .; clone size: many; CDR3 DNA: TGTGCCAGCAGCTTAACCGTCTCCTACAATGAGCAGTTCTTC; CDR3 protein: CASSLTVSYNEQFF
J gene: TRBJ2-6; V gene: TRBV18; D gene: TRBD1; clone size: few; CDR3 DNA: TGTGCCAGCTCACCCGTCCCGGGACAGGGGGCGCAACTGATTTCTGGGGCCAACGTCCTGACTTTC; CDR3 protein: CASSPVPGQGAQLISGANVLTF
J gene: TRBJ2-7; V gene: TRBV28; D gene: .; clone size: many; CDR3 DNA: TGTGCCAGCAGTCTCGGTTTATGGGGGCGCTTCGAGCAGTACTTC; CDR3 protein: CASSLGLWGRFEQYF
J gene: TRBJ2-1; V gene: TRBV9; D gene: TRBD1; clone size: many; CDR3 DNA: TGTGCCAGCAGCGTAGTGACAGGGCAGTACAATGAGCAGTTCTTC; CDR3 protein: CASSVVTGQYNEQFF
J gene: TRBJ2-5; V gene: TRBV20-1; D gene: .; clone size: many; CDR3 DNA: TGCAGTGCTCTAACCCCCTGGCAGGGAGGAGAGACCCAGTACTTC; CDR3 protein: CSALTPWQGGETQYF
J gene: TRBJ2-3; V gene: TRBV9; D gene: TRBD2; clone size: many; CDR3 DNA: TGTGCCAGCAGCGCCCGGACTAGCGGGGGTAGCACAGATACGCAGTATTTT; CDR3 protein: CASSARTSGGSTDTQYF
J gene: TRBJ2-4; V gene: TRBV27; D gene: .; clone size: .; CDR3 DNA: TGTGCCAGCAGCCGATCAGGTTTCTCCTACAAGCAGTACTTC; CDR3 protein: CASSRSGFSYKQYF
J gene: TRBJ1-4; V gene: TRBV9; D gene: .; clone size: .; CDR3 DNA: TGTGCCAGCAGCGTTGATCATGCAACTAATGAAAAACGGTTTTTT; CDR3 protein: CASSVDHATNEKRFF
J gene: TRBJ1-4; V gene: TRBV5-1; D gene: .; clone size: many; CDR3 DNA: TGCGCCAGCAGCTCCGGAGTAATAGGCGAAAAACTGTTTTTT; CDR3 protein: CASSSGVIGEKLFF
J gene: TRBJ1-4; V gene: TRBV7-8; D gene: TRBD1; clone size: many; CDR3 DNA: TGTGCCAGCAGCTTGGACCGGACAGGGAGGTTACAAAAACTGTTTTTT; CDR3 protein: CASSLDRTGRLQKLFF
J gene: TRBJ2-7; V gene: TRBV20-1; D gene: TRBD1; clone size: many; CDR3 DNA: TGCAGTGCTAACTCCCGGACAGGGCGGGCCTACGAGCAGTACTTC; CDR3 protein: CSANSRTGRAYEQYF
J gene: TRBJ2-1; V gene: TRBV7-9; D gene: TRBD2; clone size: many; CDR3 DNA: TGTGCCAGCAGGGCTAGCGGTGCTTACAATGAGCAGTTCTTC; CDR3 protein: CASRASGAYNEQFF
J gene: TRBJ2-1; V gene: TRBV24-1; D gene: TRBD2; clone size: many; CDR3 DNA: TGTGCCACCAGTGGTTTCGCCGGGACTAGCGGGGGGGCCGACACCTACAATGAGCAGTTCTTC; CDR3 protein: CATSGFAGTSGGADTYNEQFF
J gene: TRBJ2-3; V gene: TRBV4-3; D gene: TRBD2; clone size: .; CDR3 DNA: TGCGCCAGCAGCCAAGATGGGGGGGCAGATACGCAGTATTTT; CDR3 protein: CASSQDGGADTQYF
J gene: TRBJ2-1; V gene: TRBV12-3/TRBV12-4; D gene: TRBD2; clone size: many; CDR3 DNA: TGTGCCAGCAGTCCATTCCTCGGGACTAGCGGGGTCCTTAGCTCCTACAATGAGCAGTTCTTC; CDR3 protein: CASSPFLGTSGVLSSYNEQFF
J gene: TRBJ2-3; V gene: TRBV4-3; D gene: TRBD1; clone size: .; CDR3 DNA: TGCGCCAGCAGCCAAGAGAGGACAGGGCTTAGCACAGATACGCAGTATTTT; CDR3 protein: CASSQERTGLSTDTQYF
J gene: TRBJ2-6; V gene: TRBV18; D gene: .; clone size: few; CDR3 DNA: TGTGCCAGCTCCTCAGCGGCCTCTGGGGCCAACGTCCTGACTTTC; CDR3 protein: CASSSAASGANVLTF
J gene: TRBJ1-5; V gene: TRBV7-2; D gene: .; clone size: many; CDR3 DNA: TGTGCCAGCAGCTTAGGGACAGTACCTCAGCCCCAGCATTTT; CDR3 protein: CASSLGTVPQPQHF
J gene: TRBJ2-1; V gene: TRBV3-1; D gene: .; clone size: .; CDR3 DNA: TGTACCAGCAGCCTCAGGGAAGAGCAGTTCTTC; CDR3 protein: CTSSLREEQFF
J gene: TRBJ1-2; V gene: TRBV5-1; D gene: TRBD1; clone size: many; CDR3 DNA: TGCGCCAGCAGCTTGGGGGGGACAGGGGCCTCTAACTATGGCTACACCTTC; CDR3 protein: CASSLGGTGASNYGYTF
J gene: TRBJ2-7; V gene: TRBV18; D gene: .; clone size: many; CDR3 DNA: TGTGCCAGCTCACCAGCTGGGGGCTACGAGCAGTACTTC; CDR3 protein: CASSPAGGYEQYF
J gene: TRBJ1-5; V gene: TRBV10-3; D gene: .; clone size: .; CDR3 DNA: TGTGCCATCAGTGAGTCGTTGCGGGGGGCGGGAAACCAGCATTTT; CDR3 protein: CAISESLRGAGNQHF
J gene: TRBJ1-3; V gene: TRBV7-9; D gene: .; clone size: .; CDR3 DNA: TGTGCCAGCAGCCAGGGAACGGGGGAGCACACCATATATTTT; CDR3 protein: CASSQGTGEHTIYF
J gene: TRBJ2-3; V gene: TRBV3-1; D gene: .; clone size: many; CDR3 DNA: TGTGCCAGCAGCCCATTCGGGCCAGATACGCAGTATTTT; CDR3 protein: CASSPFGPDTQYF